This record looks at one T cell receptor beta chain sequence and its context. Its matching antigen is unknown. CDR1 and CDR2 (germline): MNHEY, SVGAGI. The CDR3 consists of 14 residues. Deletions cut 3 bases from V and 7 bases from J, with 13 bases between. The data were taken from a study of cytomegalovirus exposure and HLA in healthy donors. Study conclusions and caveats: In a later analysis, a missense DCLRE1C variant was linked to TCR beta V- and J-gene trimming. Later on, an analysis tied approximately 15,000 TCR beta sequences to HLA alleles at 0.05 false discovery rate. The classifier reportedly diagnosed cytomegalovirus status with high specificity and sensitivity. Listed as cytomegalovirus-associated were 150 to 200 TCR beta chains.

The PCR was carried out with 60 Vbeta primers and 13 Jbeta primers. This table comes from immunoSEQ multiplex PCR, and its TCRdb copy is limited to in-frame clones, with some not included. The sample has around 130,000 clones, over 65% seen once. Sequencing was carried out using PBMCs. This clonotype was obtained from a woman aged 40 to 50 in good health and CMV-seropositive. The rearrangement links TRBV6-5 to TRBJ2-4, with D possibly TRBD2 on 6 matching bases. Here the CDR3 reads CASSYGVRGNIQYF. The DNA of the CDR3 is TGTGCCAGCAGTTATGGGGTCCGGGGGAACATTCAGTACTTC.